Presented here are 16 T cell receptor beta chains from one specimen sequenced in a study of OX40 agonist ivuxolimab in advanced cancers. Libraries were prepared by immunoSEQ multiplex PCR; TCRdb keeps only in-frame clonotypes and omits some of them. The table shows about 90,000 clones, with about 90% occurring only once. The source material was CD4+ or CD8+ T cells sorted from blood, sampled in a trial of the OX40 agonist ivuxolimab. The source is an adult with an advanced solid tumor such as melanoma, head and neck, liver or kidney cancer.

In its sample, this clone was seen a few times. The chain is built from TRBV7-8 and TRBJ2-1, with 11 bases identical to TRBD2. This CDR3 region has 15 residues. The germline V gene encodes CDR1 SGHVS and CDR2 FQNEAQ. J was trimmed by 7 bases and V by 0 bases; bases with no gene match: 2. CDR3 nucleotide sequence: TGTGCCAGCAGCTTAGCGGGGACTAGCGGTAATGAGCAGTTCTTC. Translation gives CASSLAGTSGNEQFF.

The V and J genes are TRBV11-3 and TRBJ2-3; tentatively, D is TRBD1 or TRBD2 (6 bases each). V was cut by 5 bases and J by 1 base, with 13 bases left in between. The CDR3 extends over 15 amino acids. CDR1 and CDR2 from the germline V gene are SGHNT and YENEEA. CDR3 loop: CASSRGGLGTDTQYF. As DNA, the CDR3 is TGTGCCAGCAGCCGAGGGGGGTTGGGCACAGATACGCAGTATTTT.

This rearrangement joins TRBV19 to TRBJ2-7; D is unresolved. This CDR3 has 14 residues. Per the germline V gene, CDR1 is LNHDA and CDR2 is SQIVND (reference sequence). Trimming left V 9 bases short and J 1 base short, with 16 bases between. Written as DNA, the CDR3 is TGTGCCAGCGCTCCACATTTCTTATCCTACGAGCAGTACTTC. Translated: CASAPHFLSYEQYF.

The CDR3 protein is CASSQTTGQGNSPLHF. The CDR3 DNA sequence: TGCGCCAGCAGCCAAACCACGGGACAGGGTAATTCACCCCTCCACTTT. The chain recombines TRBV4-1 with TRBJ1-6; 9 bases line up with TRBD1. V dropped 2 bases and J dropped 6; count of bases not matched to a gene: 5. The germline gives CDR1 MGHRA, CDR2 YSYEKL. This CDR3 is 16 amino acids long.

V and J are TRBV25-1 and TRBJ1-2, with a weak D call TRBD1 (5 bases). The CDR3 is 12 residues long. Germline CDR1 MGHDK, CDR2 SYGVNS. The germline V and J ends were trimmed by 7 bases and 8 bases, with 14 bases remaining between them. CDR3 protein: CASIGASGGYTF. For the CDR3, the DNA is TGTGCCAGCATCGGGGCCTCGGGGGGCTACACCTTC.

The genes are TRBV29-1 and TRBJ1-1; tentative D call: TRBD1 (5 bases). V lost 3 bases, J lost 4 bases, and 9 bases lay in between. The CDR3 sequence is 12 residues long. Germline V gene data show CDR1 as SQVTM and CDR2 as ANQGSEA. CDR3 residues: CSVDSGTTEAFF. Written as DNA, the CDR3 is TGCAGCGTTGATAGCGGGACCACTGAAGCTTTCTTT. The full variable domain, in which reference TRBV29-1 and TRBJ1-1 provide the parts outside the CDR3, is SAVISQKPSRDICQRGTSLTIQCQVDSQVTMMFWYRQQPGQSLTLIATANQGSEATYESGFVIDKFPISRPNLTFSTLTVSNMSPEDSSIYLCSVDSGTTEAFFGQGTRLTVV.

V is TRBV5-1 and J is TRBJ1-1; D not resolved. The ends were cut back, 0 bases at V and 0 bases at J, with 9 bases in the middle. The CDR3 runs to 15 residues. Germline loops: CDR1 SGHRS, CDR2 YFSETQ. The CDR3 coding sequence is TGCGCCAGCAGCTTGGCCGCCACACTGAACACTGAAGCTTTCTTT. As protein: CASSLAATLNTEAFF.

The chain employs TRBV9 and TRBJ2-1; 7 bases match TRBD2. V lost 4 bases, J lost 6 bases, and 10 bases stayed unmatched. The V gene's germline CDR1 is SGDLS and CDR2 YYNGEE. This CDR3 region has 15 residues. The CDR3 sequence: CASSPWTRGGNEQFF. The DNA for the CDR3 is TGTGCCAGCAGCCCGTGGACTAGAGGTGGCAATGAGCAGTTCTTC.

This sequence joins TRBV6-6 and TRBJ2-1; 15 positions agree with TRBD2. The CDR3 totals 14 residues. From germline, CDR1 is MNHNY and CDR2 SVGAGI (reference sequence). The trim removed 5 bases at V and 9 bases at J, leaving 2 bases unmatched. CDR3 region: CASSRGLAGGEQFF. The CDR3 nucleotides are TGTGCCAGCAGTAGGGGACTAGCGGGAGGTGAGCAGTTCTTC.

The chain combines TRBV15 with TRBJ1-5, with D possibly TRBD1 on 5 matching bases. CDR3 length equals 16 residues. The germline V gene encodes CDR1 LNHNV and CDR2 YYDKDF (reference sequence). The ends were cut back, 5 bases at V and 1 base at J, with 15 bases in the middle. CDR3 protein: CATSALGRDSNQPQHF. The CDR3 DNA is TGTGCCACCAGCGCGCTGGGGAGGGACAGCAATCAGCCCCAGCATTTT.

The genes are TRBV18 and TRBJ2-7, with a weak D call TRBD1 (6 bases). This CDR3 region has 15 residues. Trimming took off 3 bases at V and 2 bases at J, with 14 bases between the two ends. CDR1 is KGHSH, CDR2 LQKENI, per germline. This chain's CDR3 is CASSPGQFGAYEQYF. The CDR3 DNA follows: TGTGCCAGCTCACCCGGACAGTTCGGAGCCTACGAGCAGTACTTC.

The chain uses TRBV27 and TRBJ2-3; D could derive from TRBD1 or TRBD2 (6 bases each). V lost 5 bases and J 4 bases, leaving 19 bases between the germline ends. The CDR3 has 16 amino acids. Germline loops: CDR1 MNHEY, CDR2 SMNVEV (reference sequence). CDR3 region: CASSQHPGASPDTQYF. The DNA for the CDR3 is TGTGCCAGCAGTCAACACCCGGGGGCTAGCCCAGATACGCAGTATTTT.

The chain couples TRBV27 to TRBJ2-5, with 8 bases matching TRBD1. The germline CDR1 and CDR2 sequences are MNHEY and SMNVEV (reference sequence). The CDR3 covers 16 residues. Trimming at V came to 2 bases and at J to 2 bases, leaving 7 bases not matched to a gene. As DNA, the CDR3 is TGTGCCAGCAGTTTACGGTGGACAGGGAATCAAGAGACCCAGTACTTC. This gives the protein CASSLRWTGNQETQYF.

Here the CDR3 DNA reads TGCGCCAGCAGCTTGGGGTCGGGACCAGGGGATACGCAGTATTTT. This sequence encodes CASSLGSGPGDTQYF. This chain links TRBV5-1 with TRBJ2-3; D may correspond to TRBD1 or TRBD2 (5 bases each). The CDR3 sequence is 15 residues long. Looked up from germline, CDR1 is SGHRS and CDR2 is YFSETQ. Deletions cut 0 bases from V and 6 bases from J, with 14 bases between.

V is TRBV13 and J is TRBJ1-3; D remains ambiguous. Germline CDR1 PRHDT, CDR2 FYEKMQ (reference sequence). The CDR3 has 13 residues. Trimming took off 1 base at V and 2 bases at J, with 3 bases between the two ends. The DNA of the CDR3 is TGTGCCAGCAGCTTAGAGACTGGAAACACCATATATTTT. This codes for CASSLETGNTIYF.

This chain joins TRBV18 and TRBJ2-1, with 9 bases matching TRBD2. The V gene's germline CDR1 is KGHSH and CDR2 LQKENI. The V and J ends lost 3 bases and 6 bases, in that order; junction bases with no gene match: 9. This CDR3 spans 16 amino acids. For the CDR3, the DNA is TGTGCCAGCTCACCCCCAGCGGGAGGTCAGCTCAATGAGCAGTTCTTC. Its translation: CASSPPAGGQLNEQFF.